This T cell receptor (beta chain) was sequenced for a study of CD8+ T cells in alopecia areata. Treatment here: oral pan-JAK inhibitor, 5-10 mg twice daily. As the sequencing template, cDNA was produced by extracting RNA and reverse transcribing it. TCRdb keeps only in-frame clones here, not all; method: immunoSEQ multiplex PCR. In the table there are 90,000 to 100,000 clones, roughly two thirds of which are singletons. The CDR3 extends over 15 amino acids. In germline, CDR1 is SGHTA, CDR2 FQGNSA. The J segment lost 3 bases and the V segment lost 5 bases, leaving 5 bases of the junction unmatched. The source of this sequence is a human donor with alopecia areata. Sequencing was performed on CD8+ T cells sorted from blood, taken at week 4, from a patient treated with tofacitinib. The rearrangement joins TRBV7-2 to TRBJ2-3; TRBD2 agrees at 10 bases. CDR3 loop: CASSQTSGTTDTQYF. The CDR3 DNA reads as TGTGCCAGCAGCCAAACTAGCGGGACGACAGATACGCAGTATTTT.